This T cell receptor beta chain was captured by sequencing in a study of control samples from healthy donors and cancer patients. V gave up 5 bases and J gave up 5 bases, with 22 bases separating them. The CDR3 contains 18 residues. Germline V CDR1 and CDR2: LGHDT, YNNKEL (reference sequence). The repertoire was sequenced with immunoSEQ multiplex PCR; TCRdb's copy has only in-frame clones and lacks some. This table holds over 100,000 clones, around nine tenths found once. In its sample, this clone was seen once. The origin of this receptor is a human donor in good health. The donor label of this sample is uncertain. The chain joins TRBV3-1 (or the pseudogene TRBV3-2) to TRBJ1-6; D remains unclear. The sample consisted of blood. Here the CDR3 reads CASSVGIPISYHNSPLHF. The CDR3 nucleotides are TGTGCCAGCAGCGTCGGGATTCCCATTTCATATCATAATTCACCCCTCCACTTT.